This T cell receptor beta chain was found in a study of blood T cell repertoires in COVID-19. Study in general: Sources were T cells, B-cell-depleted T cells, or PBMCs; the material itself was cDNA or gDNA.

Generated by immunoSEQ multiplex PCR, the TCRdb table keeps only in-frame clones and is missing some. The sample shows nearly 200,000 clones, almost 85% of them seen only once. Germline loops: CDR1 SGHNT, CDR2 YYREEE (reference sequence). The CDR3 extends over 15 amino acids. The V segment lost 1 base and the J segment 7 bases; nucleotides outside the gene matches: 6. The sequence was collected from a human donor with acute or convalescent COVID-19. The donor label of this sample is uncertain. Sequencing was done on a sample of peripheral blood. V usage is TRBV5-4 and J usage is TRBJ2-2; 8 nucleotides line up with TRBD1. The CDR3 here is CASSLSDRAHGELFF. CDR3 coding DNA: TGTGCCAGCAGCTTGTCGGACAGGGCGCACGGGGAGCTGTTTTTT.